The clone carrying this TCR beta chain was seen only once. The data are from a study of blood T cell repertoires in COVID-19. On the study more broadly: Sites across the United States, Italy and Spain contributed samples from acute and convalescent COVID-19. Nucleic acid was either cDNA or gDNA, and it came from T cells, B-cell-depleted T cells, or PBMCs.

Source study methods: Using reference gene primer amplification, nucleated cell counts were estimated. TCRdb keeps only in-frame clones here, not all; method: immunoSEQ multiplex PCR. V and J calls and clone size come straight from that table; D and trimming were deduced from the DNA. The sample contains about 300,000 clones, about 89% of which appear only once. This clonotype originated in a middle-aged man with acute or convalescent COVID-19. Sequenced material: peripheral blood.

CDR3 residues: CASSPGQGWNTEAFF. CDR3 coding DNA: TGTGCCAGCAGCCCGGGACAGGGCTGGAACACTGAAGCTTTCTTT. J is TRBJ1-1 and V is TRBV11-1; 9 nucleotides match TRBD1. Looked up from germline, CDR1 is SGHAT and CDR2 is FQDESV (reference sequence). J gave up 1 base and V 5 bases, and 5 bases lay outside the gene matches. The CDR3 loop spans 15 amino acids.